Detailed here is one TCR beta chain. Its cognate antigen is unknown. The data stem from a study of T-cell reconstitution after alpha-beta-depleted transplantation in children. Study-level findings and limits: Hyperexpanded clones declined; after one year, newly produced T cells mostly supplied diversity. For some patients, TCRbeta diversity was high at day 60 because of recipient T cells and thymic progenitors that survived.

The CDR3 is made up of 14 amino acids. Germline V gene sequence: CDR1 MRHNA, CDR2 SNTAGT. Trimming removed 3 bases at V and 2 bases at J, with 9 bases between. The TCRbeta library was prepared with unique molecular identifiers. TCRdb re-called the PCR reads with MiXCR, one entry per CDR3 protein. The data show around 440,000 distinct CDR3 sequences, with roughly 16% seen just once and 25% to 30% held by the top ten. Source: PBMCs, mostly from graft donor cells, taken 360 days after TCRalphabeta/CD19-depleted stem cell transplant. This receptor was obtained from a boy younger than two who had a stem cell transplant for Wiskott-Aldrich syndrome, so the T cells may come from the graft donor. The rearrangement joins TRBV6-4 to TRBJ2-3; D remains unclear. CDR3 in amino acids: CASSEAGSTDTQYF. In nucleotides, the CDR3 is TGTGCCAGCAGTGAGGCAGGTTCCACAGATACGCAGTATTTT.